Below, one T cell receptor (beta chain) is given with its context. The target antigen is unknown. This specimen belongs to a study of cytomegalovirus exposure and HLA in healthy donors. Study results and caveats: The authors later linked a missense DCLRE1C variant to TCR beta V- and J-gene trimming.

Both 60 Vbeta primers and 13 Jbeta primers went into the PCR. Clones were read by immunoSEQ multiplex PCR, and TCRdb kept only the in-frame ones, dropping some. Of a few hundred thousand clones listed, roughly 81% are singletons. The CDR3 covers 14 residues. CDR1 LNHDA and CDR2 SQIVND come from the germline V gene (reference sequence). The chain is built from TRBV19 and TRBJ2-5; 8 bases match TRBD2. The assigned J gene may be wrong: the sequence end matches TRBJ2-7 better. The specimen was PBMCs. The clonotype comes from a woman between 40 and 55 years old in good health and CMV-seropositive. The CDR3 protein is CASSPSGSTPEQYF. In nucleotides, the CDR3 is TGTGCCAGTAGTCCCAGCGGGAGTACGCCCGAGCAGTACTTC.